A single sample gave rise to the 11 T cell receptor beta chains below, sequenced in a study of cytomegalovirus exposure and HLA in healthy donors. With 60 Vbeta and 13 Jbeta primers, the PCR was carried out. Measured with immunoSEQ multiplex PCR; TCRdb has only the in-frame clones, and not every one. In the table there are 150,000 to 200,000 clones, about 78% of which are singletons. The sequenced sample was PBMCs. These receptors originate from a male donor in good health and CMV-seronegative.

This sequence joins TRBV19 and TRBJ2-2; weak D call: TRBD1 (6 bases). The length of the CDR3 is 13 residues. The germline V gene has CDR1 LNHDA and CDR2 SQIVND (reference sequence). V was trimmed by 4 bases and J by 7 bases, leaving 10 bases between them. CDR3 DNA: TGTGCCAGTAGTACACAGGGTAGCGGGGAGCTGTTTTTT. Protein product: CASSTQGSGELFF.

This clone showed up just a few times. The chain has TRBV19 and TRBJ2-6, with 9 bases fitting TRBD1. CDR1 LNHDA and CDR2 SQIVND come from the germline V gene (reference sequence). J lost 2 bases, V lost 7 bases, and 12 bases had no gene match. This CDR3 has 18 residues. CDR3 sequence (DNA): TGTGCCAGTACCCTAAGGGACAGGGTTGTCACTGGGGCCAACGTCCTGACTTTC. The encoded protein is CASTLRDRVVTGANVLTF.

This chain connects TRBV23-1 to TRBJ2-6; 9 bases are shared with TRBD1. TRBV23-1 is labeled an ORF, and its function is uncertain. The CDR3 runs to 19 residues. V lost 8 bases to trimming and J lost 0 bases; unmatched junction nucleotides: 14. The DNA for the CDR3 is TGCGCCAGCCCCTTGGTGGAACAGGGGGCTACCTCTGGGGCCAACGTCCTGACTTTC. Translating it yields CASPLVEQGATSGANVLTF.

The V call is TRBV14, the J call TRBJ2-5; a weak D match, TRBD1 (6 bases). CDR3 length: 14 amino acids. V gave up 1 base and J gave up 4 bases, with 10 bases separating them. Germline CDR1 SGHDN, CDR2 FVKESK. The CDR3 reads CASSQVRGRETQYF. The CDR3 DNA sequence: TGTGCCAGCAGCCAAGTAAGGGGGAGAGAGACCCAGTACTTC.

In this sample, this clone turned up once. CDR3: CASSLTGTGRNYGYTF. CDR3 nucleotide sequence: TGTGCCAGCAGCTTAACGGGGACAGGGCGTAACTATGGCTACACCTTC. The chain links TRBV7-8 to TRBJ1-2; TRBD1 matches at 9 bases. V shed 2 bases and J 1 base; nucleotides not matched to a gene: 5. CDR1 and CDR2 (germline): SGHVS, FQNEAQ. The CDR3 consists of 16 residues.

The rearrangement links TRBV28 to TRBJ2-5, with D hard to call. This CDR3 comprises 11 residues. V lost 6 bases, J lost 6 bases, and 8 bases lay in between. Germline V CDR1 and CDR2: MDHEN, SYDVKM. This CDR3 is CASSTPQTQYF. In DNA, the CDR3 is TGTGCCAGCAGCACTCCCCAGACCCAGTACTTC.

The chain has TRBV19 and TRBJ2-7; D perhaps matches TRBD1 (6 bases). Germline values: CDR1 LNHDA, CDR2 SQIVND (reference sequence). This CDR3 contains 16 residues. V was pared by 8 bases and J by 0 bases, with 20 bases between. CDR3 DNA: TGTGCCAGTTCCCCCTTGGGGCAGGGGACCTCCTACGAGCAGTACTTC. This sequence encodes CASSPLGQGTSYEQYF. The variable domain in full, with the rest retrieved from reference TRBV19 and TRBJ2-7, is DGGITQSPKYLFRKEGQNVTLSCEQNLNHDAMYWYRQDPGQGLRLIYYSQIVNDFQKGDIAEGYSVSREKKESFPLTVTSAQKNPTAFYLCASSPLGQGTSYEQYFGPGTRLTVT.

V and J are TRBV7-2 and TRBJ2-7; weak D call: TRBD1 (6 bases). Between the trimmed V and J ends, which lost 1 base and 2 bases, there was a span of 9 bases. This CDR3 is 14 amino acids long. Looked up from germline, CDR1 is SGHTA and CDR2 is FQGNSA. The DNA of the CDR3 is TGTGCCAGCAGCTTAGGCGCAGGGGCCTACGAGCAGTACTTC. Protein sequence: CASSLGAGAYEQYF.

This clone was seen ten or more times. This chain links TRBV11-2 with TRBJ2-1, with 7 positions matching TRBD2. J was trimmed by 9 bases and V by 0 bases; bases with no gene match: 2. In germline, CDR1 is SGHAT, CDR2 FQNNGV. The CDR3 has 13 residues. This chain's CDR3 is CASSLDWGGEQFF. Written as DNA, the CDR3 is TGTGCCAGCAGCTTAGATTGGGGGGGTGAGCAGTTCTTC.

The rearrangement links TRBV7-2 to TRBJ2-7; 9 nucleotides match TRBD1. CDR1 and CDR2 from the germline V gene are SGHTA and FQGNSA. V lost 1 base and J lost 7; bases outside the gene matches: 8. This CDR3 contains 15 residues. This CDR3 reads CASSLESGTGREQYF. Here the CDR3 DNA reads TGTGCCAGCAGCTTAGAATCGGGGACAGGGCGGGAGCAGTACTTC.

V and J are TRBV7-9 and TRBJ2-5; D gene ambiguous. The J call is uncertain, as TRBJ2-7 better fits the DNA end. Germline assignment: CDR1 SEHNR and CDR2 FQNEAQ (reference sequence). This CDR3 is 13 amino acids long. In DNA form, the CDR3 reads TGTGCCAGCAGCTTAGGACCGAACTACGAGCAGTACTTC. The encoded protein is CASSLGPNYEQYF.